The 2 T cell receptor beta chains below were found in one sample sequenced in a study of T cell changes during pregnancy in multiple sclerosis. Profiling relied on immunoSEQ multiplex PCR, and the TCRdb table lists in-frame clones only, not all of them. The sample holds roughly 40,000 clones, less than 95% seen once. The sample in question was peripheral blood, obtained in the third trimester of pregnancy. Source of these receptors: a female donor with multiple sclerosis, enrolled in a pregnancy study.

The J gene is TRBJ2-1, the V gene TRBV7-3; 8 bases are shared with TRBD2. The CDR3 is made up of 13 amino acids. The trim removed 5 bases at V and 4 bases at J, leaving 1 base unmatched. The V gene's germline CDR1 is SGHTA and CDR2 FQGTGA. The CDR3 reads CASSAGGYNEQFF. The CDR3 DNA reads as TGTGCCAGCAGCGCGGGAGGTTACAATGAGCAGTTCTTC.

The chain is built from TRBV19 and TRBJ2-7, with D possibly TRBD1 on 5 matching bases. This CDR3 region has 13 residues. The ends were cut back, 6 bases at V and 3 bases at J, with 12 bases in the middle. Germline lookup yields CDR1 LNHDA and CDR2 SQIVND (reference sequence). This chain's CDR3 is CASRDTGGYEQYF. The CDR3 bases are TGTGCCAGTAGGGACACGGGCGGCTACGAGCAGTACTTC. The full variable domain, its missing parts supplied by reference TRBV19 and TRBJ2-7, is DGGITQSPKYLFRKEGQNVTLSCEQNLNHDAMYWYRQDPGQGLRLIYYSQIVNDFQKGDIAEGYSVSREKKESFPLTVTSAQKNPTAFYLCASRDTGGYEQYFGPGTRLTVT.